One and the same sample provided the 29 T cell receptor beta chains below, sequenced in a study of T-cell memory formation after mild COVID-19 (dated by TCRdb to the early 2020s). The library was prepared using 5' RACE. Sequencing used an Illumina NovaSeq 6000. The public sequencing data were trimmed at Q25 with fastp and processed into clonotypes with MiXCR by TCRdb, which kept only in-frame beta chains. Duplicate CDR3 protein sequences are folded into a single record with the most common DNA and genes. Within this sample are 300,000 to 350,000 distinct CDR3 sequences, with roughly 13% of them counted one time only. The ten largest account for about 24% of the sample. Sequencing was performed on PBMCs or a T cell subset sorted from them (not recorded which). The receptor source for this set is a man aged 18 to 30 who had mild COVID-19 (a few samples of this study predate the infection). The sample titles of this study are shuffled in the database, so cell type and time point are left out; the donor was told from shared clones.

This clonotype was observed a handful of times. The chain joins TRBV4-2 to TRBJ2-5; unclear D gene. Germline values: CDR1 LGHNA, CDR2 YNFKEQ. This CDR3 has 15 residues. Trimming shortened V by 0 bases and J by 2 bases, and 10 bases separated the two germline ends. The CDR3 sequence is CASSQDFRQQETQYF. In nucleotides, the CDR3 is TGTGCCAGCAGCCAAGACTTCCGGCAGCAAGAGACCCAGTACTTC.

The chain links TRBV3-1 to TRBJ1-4, with no clear D. The CDR3 spans 12 residues. The germline V gene encodes CDR1 LGHDT and CDR2 YNNKEL (reference sequence). The V and J ends lost 0 bases and 10 bases respectively, with 6 bases between them. The CDR3 loop is CASSQDLGKLFF. The CDR3 nucleotides read TGTGCCAGCAGCCAAGATCTGGGAAAACTGTTTTTT.

This clonotype was seen only a few times. J is TRBJ2-3 and V is TRBV7-3; D possibly uses TRBD1 or TRBD2 (5 bases each). The CDR3 loop spans 16 amino acids. V lost 5 bases and J 1 base, leaving 16 bases between the germline ends. Germline CDR1 is SGHTA and CDR2 is FQGTGA. The CDR3 DNA is TGTGCCAGCAGCCCTGTAGCGACAGCCGGCACAGATACGCAGTATTTT. This translates into CASSPVATAGTDTQYF.

This clonotype was seen only a few times. The chain combines TRBV11-2 with TRBJ2-2; 7 nucleotides line up with TRBD1. CDR1 is SGHAT, CDR2 FQNNGV, per germline. The trim removed 5 bases at V and 5 bases at J, leaving 14 bases unmatched. This CDR3 has 17 amino acids. The CDR3 loop is CASSLSPGTVGTGELFF. CDR3 DNA: TGTGCCAGCAGCCTGTCTCCGGGGACAGTCGGAACCGGGGAGCTGTTTTTT.

J is TRBJ2-1 and V is TRBV29-1; TRBD2 matches 13 bases. Unmatched junction bases numbered 7, after V lost 3 bases and J lost 5 bases. The CDR3 has 16 residues. Germline CDR1 is SQVTM and CDR2 is ANQGSEA. The CDR3 bases are TGCAGCGTTGAGCTGGGACTAGCGGGGCGTCACAATGAGCAGTTCTTC. Protein sequence: CSVELGLAGRHNEQFF.

This clonotype was counted only a few times. V gene TRBV6-2 or TRBV6-3 combines with J gene TRBJ1-3, with D uncertain. The germline V and J ends were trimmed by 0 bases and 0 bases, with 12 bases remaining between them. The germline V gene encodes CDR1 MNHEY and CDR2 SVGEGT. CDR3 length: 17 residues. The CDR3 sequence is CASSYSGNQSSGNTIYF. CDR3 sequence (DNA): TGTGCCAGCAGTTACTCTGGGAACCAAAGCTCTGGAAACACCATATATTTT.

The chain uses TRBV6-2 or TRBV6-3 and TRBJ2-7; D not certain. The CDR3 has 14 amino acids. V lost 5 bases and J lost 6, with 17 bases in between. Germline loops: CDR1 MNHEY, CDR2 SVGEGT. The CDR3 sequence is CASSPPVSWGEQYF. The CDR3 DNA reads TGTGCCAGCAGTCCCCCCGTCAGTTGGGGCGAGCAGTACTTC.

This clonotype was detected only a few times. The chain recombines TRBV7-9 with TRBJ2-5; TRBD1 is a possible D gene (6 bases). The CDR3 runs to 15 residues. V lost 5 bases to trimming and J lost 7 bases, with 20 bases between them. CDR1 is SEHNR, CDR2 FQNEAQ, per germline (reference sequence). The DNA of the CDR3 is TGTGCCAGCAGCCCTCCGACAGGCGGAGGATGGACCCAGTACTTC. Its translation is CASSPPTGGGWTQYF. Combining the CDR3 with reference TRBV7-9 and TRBJ2-5 gives the whole variable domain DTGVSQNPRHKITKRGQNVTFRCDPISEHNRLYWYRQTLGQGPEFLTYFQNEAQLEKSRLLSDRFSAERPKGSFSTLEIQRTEQGDSAMYLCASSPPTGGGWTQYFGPGTRLLVL.

This chain uses TRBV29-1 with TRBJ2-7; 9 bases agree with TRBD2. Germline CDR1 is SQVTM and CDR2 is ANQGSEA. V shed 1 base and J 4 bases; nucleotides not matched to a gene: 2. The CDR3 has 13 residues. The CDR3 region has the DNA TGCAGCGTTGAAGGCGGGGGGGTTTACGAGCAGTACTTC. Translating it yields CSVEGGGVYEQYF.

In its sample, this clonotype was seen many times. DNA of the CDR3: TGTGCCAGCAGTCGAGGGACCGAATCCTACGAGCAGTACTTC. This gives the protein CASSRGTESYEQYF. V usage is TRBV6-6 and J usage is TRBJ2-7; D possibly uses TRBD1 or TRBD2 (5 bases each). V lost 5 bases to trimming and J lost 1 base, with 12 bases between them. This CDR3 has 14 residues. The germline V gene has CDR1 MNHNY and CDR2 SVGAGI (reference sequence).

The chain joins TRBV7-2 to TRBJ1-1; no definite D call. Trimming stripped 7 bases from V and 4 bases from J, with 13 bases between. This CDR3 region has 13 residues. CDR1 is SGHTA, CDR2 FQGNSA, per germline. As DNA, the CDR3 is TGTGCCAGCACCAGTTTGAGTAGCACTGAAGCTTTCTTT. Protein sequence: CASTSLSSTEAFF.

This chain joins TRBV5-1 and TRBJ1-1; D is possibly TRBD1 (6 bases). Germline V lookup: CDR1 SGHRS, CDR2 YFSETQ. The CDR3 covers 13 residues. With 6 bases removed from V and 2 bases from J, the gap between germline ends came to 11 bases. This chain's CDR3 is CASTTTGNTEAFF. Here the CDR3 DNA reads TGCGCCAGCACAACGACAGGAAACACTGAAGCTTTCTTT. The whole variable domain, remainder taken from reference TRBV5-1 and TRBJ1-1, is KAGVTQTPRYLIKTRGQQVTLSCSPISGHRSVSWYQQTPGQGLQFLFEYFSETQRNKGNFPGRFSGRQFSNSRSEMNVSTLELGDSALYLCASTTTGNTEAFFGQGTRLTVV.

This clonotype was counted ten times or more. The gene calls are TRBV5-1 and TRBJ2-1; possibly TRBD1 or TRBD2 for D (5 bases each). There are 15 residues in the CDR3. V gave up 1 base and J gave up 5 bases, with 13 bases separating them. Germline lookup yields CDR1 SGHRS and CDR2 YFSETQ. The CDR3 bases are TGCGCCAGCAGCTTGATGGGACCCGCGAACAATGAGCAGTTCTTC. It codes for CASSLMGPANNEQFF.

The rearrangement uses TRBV3-1 and TRBJ2-5; D is perhaps TRBD2 (7 bases). CDR3 length: 18 residues. Germline V gives CDR1 LGHDT, CDR2 YNNKEL (reference sequence). V lost 5 bases to trimming and J lost 2 bases, with 24 bases between them. CDR3 region: CASSNRWGGGSLQETQYF. CDR3 nucleotide sequence: TGTGCCAGCAGCAACCGCTGGGGGGGGGGCAGTTTGCAAGAGACCCAGTACTTC.

This clonotype has more than one count but fewer than ten. This chain connects TRBV15 to TRBJ2-7; the match to TRBD1 covers 10 bases. Germline trimming cut 1 base from V and 0 bases from J; bases unmatched to any gene: 6. Germline V CDR1 and CDR2: LNHNV, YYDKDF (reference sequence). The CDR3 spans 17 residues. In DNA form, the CDR3 reads TGTGCCACCAGCAGAGGGGGACAGGGGATATACTCCTACGAGCAGTACGTC. Translating it yields CATSRGGQGIYSYEQYV.

The genes are TRBV4-1 and TRBJ1-3, with 10 nucleotides matching TRBD1. The CDR3 is 17 amino acids. Germline V gives CDR1 MGHRA, CDR2 YSYEKL. The V segment lost 6 bases and the J segment 0 bases; nucleotides outside the gene matches: 8. This CDR3 reads CASRMFRDRGSGNTIYF. In nucleotides, the CDR3 is TGCGCCAGCAGAATGTTCCGGGACAGGGGCTCTGGAAACACCATATATTTT.

The chain joins TRBV20-1 to TRBJ2-5; D remains unclear. Germline-derived CDR1 and CDR2 are DFQATT and SNEGSKA (reference sequence). CDR3 length equals 12 residues. V dropped 5 bases and J dropped 2 bases, with 9 bases sitting between them. The chain's CDR3 is CSAEGLQETQYF. CDR3 DNA sequence: TGCAGTGCTGAAGGATTACAAGAGACCCAGTACTTC.

This clonotype showed up just a few times. The chain carries TRBV24-1 and TRBJ2-5, with unresolved D. Germline CDR1 reads KGHDR; CDR2 reads SFDVKD. The CDR3 covers 15 residues. V was trimmed by 1 base and J by 3 bases, leaving 11 bases between them. Written as DNA, the CDR3 is TGTGCCACCAGTGATTTCATGGGTAGGAAAGAGACCCAGTACTTC. It yields the protein CATSDFMGRKETQYF.

The chain combines TRBV6-5 with TRBJ2-5; the match to TRBD2 covers 8 bases. This CDR3 is built from 16 residues. Germline trimming cut 0 bases from V and 2 bases from J; bases unmatched to any gene: 5. The V gene's germline CDR1 is MNHEY and CDR2 SVGAGI. In DNA form, the CDR3 reads TGTGCCAGCAGTTACTCGGCGGGAGGTGGGCAAGAGACCCAGTACTTC. It yields the protein CASSYSAGGGQETQYF.

The sample holds a few counts of this clonotype. The chain's CDR3 is CASSLQAMNEAFF. The CDR3 nucleotides read TGTGCCAGCAGTTTACAGGCAATGAATGAAGCTTTCTTT. The genes are TRBV12-3 or TRBV12-4 and TRBJ1-1; D gene ambiguous. Trimming pared 2 bases from V and 7 bases from J, leaving 11 bases between. This CDR3 has 13 residues.

The J gene is TRBJ1-6, the V gene TRBV12-3 or TRBV12-4; no firm D call. CDR3 length equals 13 residues. Trimming pared 3 bases from V and 8 bases from J, leaving 8 bases between. Here the CDR3 reads CASSFGSDSPLHF. The CDR3 nucleotides are TGTGCCAGCAGTTTTGGTTCCGATTCACCCCTCCACTTT.

Here the CDR3 DNA reads TGCGCCAGCAGGGGCGTAATCTACAATGAGCAGTTCTTC. It encodes CASRGVIYNEQFF. This rearrangement joins TRBV10-2 to TRBJ2-1; D call uncertain. V was pared by 6 bases and J by 3 bases, with 9 bases between. CDR3 size: 13 residues. CDR1 and CDR2 (germline): WSHSY, SAAADI.

The V gene is TRBV11-2, the J gene TRBJ2-1, with TRBD1 identical over 7 bases. The CDR3 sequence is 14 residues long. CDR1 is SGHAT, CDR2 FQNNGV, per germline. Losses at the gene ends were 6 bases for V and 12 bases for J; bases not matched to a gene: 14. The CDR3 DNA is TGTGCCAGCAGGCCGACAGGGAGCCCCAATCGGCAGTTCTTC. Translated: CASRPTGSPNRQFF.

The V call is TRBV5-1, the J call TRBJ1-1, with D hard to call. Germline lookup yields CDR1 SGHRS and CDR2 YFSETQ. Between the trimmed V and J ends, which lost 0 bases and 0 bases, there was a span of 9 bases. The CDR3 runs to 15 residues. CDR3 amino acids: CASSLDGVMNTEAFF. CDR3 DNA: TGCGCCAGCAGCTTGGACGGGGTAATGAACACTGAAGCTTTCTTT. Filled out from reference TRBV5-1 and TRBJ1-1, the complete variable domain reads KAGVTQTPRYLIKTRGQQVTLSCSPISGHRSVSWYQQTPGQGLQFLFEYFSETQRNKGNFPGRFSGRQFSNSRSEMNVSTLELGDSALYLCASSLDGVMNTEAFFGQGTRLTVV.

This clonotype has more than one count but fewer than ten. The genes are TRBV18 and TRBJ1-2; 10 nucleotides match TRBD1. Germline V gene data show CDR1 as KGHSH and CDR2 as LQKENI. V was clipped by 3 bases and J by 3 bases; unmatched bases: 10. The CDR3 runs to 17 residues. DNA for the CDR3: TGTGCCAGCTCACCCGGGGACAGGGGACTAGTTGACTATGGCTACACCTTC. It encodes CASSPGDRGLVDYGYTF.

The gene calls are TRBV12-3 or TRBV12-4 and TRBJ1-1; 7 positions agree with TRBD1. CDR3 length: 12 residues. V lost 4 bases and J lost 11; bases outside the gene matches: 7. CDR3 nucleotides: TGTGCCAGCAGTTATACGACAGGGCTGGCTTTCTTT. Amino acids: CASSYTTGLAFF.

This chain links TRBV5-6 with TRBJ2-3; 7 positions agree with TRBD2. V lost 4 bases to trimming and J lost 4 bases; unmatched junction nucleotides: 6. The CDR3 sequence is 14 residues long. Germline loops: CDR1 SGHDT, CDR2 YYEEEE. The CDR3 DNA reads as TGTGCCAGCAGCCCGACTAGCTGGGCAGATACGCAGTATTTT. It translates to CASSPTSWADTQYF.

This clonotype was seen a few times. The genes are TRBV5-4 and TRBJ2-2, with TRBD1 identical over 7 bases. The CDR3 is 17 residues long. The V segment lost 0 bases and the J segment 4 bases; nucleotides outside the gene matches: 9. The germline V gene has CDR1 SGHNT and CDR2 YYREEE (reference sequence). CDR3 bases: TGTGCCAGCAGCTTGGGTCGGACAGGAGTGGGCACCGGGGAGCTGTTTTTT. It is translated as CASSLGRTGVGTGELFF. The full variable domain, with the rest looked up from reference TRBV5-4 and TRBJ2-2, is ETGVTQSPTHLIKTRGQQVTLRCSSQSGHNTVSWYQQALGQGPQFIFQYYREEENGRGNFPPRFSGLQFPNYSSELNVNALELDDSALYLCASSLGRTGVGTGELFFGEGSRLTVL.

The V and J genes are TRBV7-9 and TRBJ2-5, with D perhaps matching TRBD1 (5 bases). CDR1 and CDR2 (germline): SEHNR, FQNEAQ (reference sequence). Between the trimmed V and J ends, which lost 4 bases and 5 bases, there was a span of 20 bases. CDR3 length: 16 amino acids. The CDR3 here is CASSSLRTTDLETQYF. As DNA, the CDR3 is TGTGCCAGCAGCTCTCTAAGGACAACCGACTTGGAGACCCAGTACTTC.